This T cell receptor beta chain was observed in a study of shared clonotypes between healthy human individuals. The study's findings and limits: Blood was the only sampled material, and tissue repertoires likely differ. Clonotypes not shared had lower generation probabilities than those common to all four donors.

To note about this clone: Its cognate antigen is unknown. The sample carries other DNA sequences with the same CDR3.

For every subset, genomic DNA was evenly distributed across several immunoSEQ plates. Produced via immunoSEQ multiplex PCR; TCRdb's table is partial and in-frame only. This repertoire shows some 2,500,000 clones, 90% to 95% found once; its top ten account for 0.36%. After removal of 3 bases from V and 8 bases from J, the junction contained 7 bases not matched to a gene. Germline CDR1 and CDR2: SGHRS and YFSETQ. This CDR3 is 14 amino acids long. The sequence came from a man aged 18 to 29 in good health. Some clones in this sample may be carry-over from other donors' samples. The material sequenced was naive CD4+ T cells from PBMCs. Subset indicated: CD45RA+ positively selected. This chain joins TRBV5-1 and TRBJ1-4, with 7 bases matching TRBD1. CDR3 residues: CASSSGTAGEKLFF. DNA of the CDR3: TGCGCCAGCAGCTCCGGGACAGCGGGAGAAAAACTGTTTTTT.